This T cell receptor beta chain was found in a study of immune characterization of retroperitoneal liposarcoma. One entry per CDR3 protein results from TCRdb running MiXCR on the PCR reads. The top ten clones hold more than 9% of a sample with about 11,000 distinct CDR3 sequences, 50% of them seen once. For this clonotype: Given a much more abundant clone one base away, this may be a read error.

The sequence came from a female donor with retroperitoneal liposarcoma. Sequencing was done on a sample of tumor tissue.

The CDR3 sequence: CVSSPQGARQETQFF. The CDR3 DNA reads TGTGTCAGCAGCCCACAGGGGGCGCGCCAAGAGACCCAGTTCTTC. The V and J genes are TRBV7-8 and TRBJ2-1; 9 positions agree with TRBD1. The length of the CDR3 is 15 residues. Germline CDR1 reads SGHVS; CDR2 reads FQNEAQ. Looking up the rest from reference TRBV7-8 and TRBJ2-1 gives the full variable domain: GAGVSQSPRYKVAKRGQDVALRCDPISGHVSLFWYQQALGQGPEFLTYFQNEAQLDKSGLPSDRFFAERPEGSVSTLKIQRTQQEDSAVYLCVSSPQGARQETQFFGPGTRLTVL.